These 18 T cell receptor beta chains originate from one sample sequenced in a study of OX40 agonist ivuxolimab in advanced cancers. The data were produced by immunoSEQ multiplex PCR, yet TCRdb's version contains in-frame clones alone and is incomplete. This sample has 75,000 to 90,000 clones, with about 93% found just once. The sequencing here drew on CD4+ or CD8+ T cells sorted from blood, taken in a trial of the OX40 agonist ivuxolimab. These receptors came from an adult with an advanced solid tumor such as melanoma, head and neck, liver or kidney cancer.

The chain is built from TRBV11-2 and TRBJ2-7; the match to TRBD1 covers 11 bases. Germline V gene data show CDR1 as SGHAT and CDR2 as FQNNGV. J lost 0 bases, V lost 4 bases, and 2 bases had no gene match. This CDR3 spans 15 amino acids. The CDR3 DNA follows: TGTGCCAGCAGCTCCGGGACAGGGGGCTCCTACGAGCAGTACTTC. Protein: CASSSGTGGSYEQYF.

The chain carries TRBV5-1 and TRBJ2-3; 10 bases align to TRBD1. The germline V gene encodes CDR1 SGHRS and CDR2 YFSETQ. The CDR3 is made up of 20 amino acids. The V and J ends lost 4 bases and 6 bases, in that order; junction bases with no gene match: 23. CDR3 in amino acids: CASSPKPGQGFGGRTDTQYF. Written as DNA, the CDR3 is TGCGCCAGCAGCCCTAAGCCGGGACAGGGGTTTGGCGGGAGGACGGATACGCAGTATTTT.

The chain couples TRBV5-8 to TRBJ1-5; D is perhaps TRBD1 (5 bases). Trimming stripped 2 bases from V and 5 bases from J, with 8 bases between. The CDR3 is 13 amino acids. CDR1 SGHTS and CDR2 YDEGEE come from the germline V gene. CDR3 protein: CASSLQQDQPQHF. CDR3 nucleotide sequence: TGTGCCAGCAGCTTACAACAGGATCAGCCCCAGCATTTT.

The rearrangement uses TRBV19 and TRBJ2-1; 14 bases line up with TRBD2. Trimming took 4 bases from V and 16 from J; bases not matched to a gene: 12. The CDR3 is 15 residues long. Germline CDR1 LNHDA, CDR2 SQIVND (reference sequence). CDR3 protein: CASSTYGTSGSSKFF. The DNA of the CDR3 is TGTGCCAGTAGTACTTACGGGACTAGCGGGAGTAGTAAATTCTTC.

V is TRBV7-3 and J is TRBJ1-5, with TRBD1 matching 8 bases. This CDR3 is built from 15 residues. V lost 1 base, J lost 9 bases, and 8 bases stayed unmatched. Germline loops: CDR1 SGHTA, CDR2 FQGTGA. In nucleotides, the CDR3 is TGTGCCAGCAGCTTAAAAATATCCGGACAGGGGCCCCAGCATTTT. This translates into CASSLKISGQGPQHF.

This clone was found once. This chain joins TRBV19 and TRBJ2-7; D gene ambiguous. The CDR3 loop spans 15 amino acids. Germline V gene sequence: CDR1 LNHDA, CDR2 SQIVND (reference sequence). V was trimmed by 3 bases and J by 6 bases, leaving 18 bases between them. Here the CDR3 reads CASSIPGSLQGEQYF. Here the CDR3 DNA reads TGTGCCAGTAGTATCCCCGGTTCCCTTCAAGGCGAGCAGTACTTC.

The chain links TRBV5-1 to TRBJ2-2; perhaps TRBD1 as D (6 bases). Germline lookup yields CDR1 SGHRS and CDR2 YFSETQ. The CDR3 is made up of 17 amino acids. With 3 bases removed from V and 4 bases from J, the gap between germline ends came to 19 bases. CDR3 sequence reads: CASSSKGQLAGTGELFF. For the CDR3, the DNA is TGCGCCAGCAGCTCAAAAGGACAGCTCGCGGGCACCGGGGAGCTGTTTTTT.

The chain links TRBV21-1 to TRBJ2-7; no DNA check was done on the table's D call, TRBD1. TRBV21-1 is classified as a pseudogene. The CDR3 length is 15 residues. The DNA of the CDR3 is TGTGCCAGCAGCAAAGATTCAGGTTCCCCCTACGAGCAGTACTTC. This codes for CASSKDSGSPYEQYF.

The V gene is TRBV7-6, the J gene TRBJ2-5; D is possibly TRBD2 (6 bases). V shed 1 base and J shed 4 bases, with 13 bases lying between them. Germline CDR1 reads SGHVS; CDR2 reads FNYEAQ. The CDR3 contains 15 residues. The CDR3 loop reads CASSLGGGAGETQYF. CDR3 sequence (DNA): TGTGCCAGCAGCTTAGGGGGCGGGGCAGGAGAGACCCAGTACTTC.

A note on this clone: Within the sample, other DNA sequences also encode this same CDR3. This chain links TRBV27 with TRBJ2-3; TRBD2 matches at 13 bases. CDR1 and CDR2 from the germline V gene are MNHEY and SMNVEV (reference sequence). Unmatched junction bases numbered 0, after V lost 2 bases and J lost 1 base. This CDR3 has 16 residues. The CDR3 reads CASSLGLAGGTDTQYF. The CDR3 DNA follows: TGTGCCAGCAGTTTAGGACTAGCGGGAGGCACAGATACGCAGTATTTT.

The chain uses TRBV9 and TRBJ2-2, with TRBD1 identical over 8 bases. Trimming at V came to 4 bases and at J to 5 bases, leaving 4 bases not matched to a gene. Germline CDR1 reads SGDLS; CDR2 reads YYNGEE. The CDR3 is 14 residues long. The CDR3 here is CASSTRQGTGELFF. The CDR3 coding sequence is TGTGCCAGCAGCACCAGACAGGGGACCGGGGAGCTGTTTTTT.

The chain is built from TRBV7-2 and TRBJ2-3, with D unresolved. V was pared by 5 bases and J by 2 bases, with 11 bases between. This CDR3 spans 14 amino acids. Germline V gene lookup returns CDR1 SGHTA and CDR2 FQGNSA. DNA of the CDR3: TGTGCCAGCAGCCCGTTGATTAACACAGATACGCAGTATTTT. Its translation: CASSPLINTDTQYF.

The rearrangement links TRBV2 to TRBJ1-2, with a tentative D call TRBD1 (6 bases). Germline-derived CDR1 and CDR2 are SNHLY and FYNNEI. Trimming stripped 7 bases from V and 8 bases from J, with 17 bases between. The CDR3 length is 13 residues. CDR3 sequence (DNA): TGTGCCAGCAAGAGGGGGGCGGACGGAGGCTACACCTTC. Translating it yields CASKRGADGGYTF.

The chain links TRBV7-8 to TRBJ2-7, with 13 positions matching TRBD2. Germline V gene lookup returns CDR1 SGHVS and CDR2 FQNEAQ. The CDR3 has 15 residues. V was pared by 5 bases and J by 4 bases, with 5 bases of the junction left unmatched. CDR3 nucleotide sequence: TGTGCCAGCAGCCCCGGGACTAGCGGGGTTTACGAGCAGTACTTC. It yields the protein CASSPGTSGVYEQYF.

The J gene is TRBJ2-1, the V gene TRBV19; D not certain. V was cut by 0 bases and J by 7 bases, with 10 bases left in between. From germline, CDR1 is LNHDA and CDR2 SQIVND (reference sequence). The CDR3 consists of 14 residues. This CDR3 is CASSIEGRTNEQFF. CDR3 bases: TGTGCCAGTAGTATAGAGGGCAGAACGAATGAGCAGTTCTTC.

The genes are TRBV19 and TRBJ2-1; D is unresolved. The V end was cut by 5 bases, the J end by 2 bases, with 10 bases between. The CDR3 extends over 14 amino acids. Germline CDR1 and CDR2: LNHDA and SQIVND (reference sequence). The CDR3 DNA is TGTGCCAGTAGTCGGTCATTCCCCTACAATGAGCAGTTCTTC. This translates into CASSRSFPYNEQFF.

This chain uses TRBV13 with TRBJ2-1; 9 bases map to TRBD2. After removal of 4 bases from V and 8 bases from J, the junction contained 6 bases not matched to a gene. CDR1 and CDR2 (germline): PRHDT, FYEKMQ (reference sequence). This CDR3 contains 14 residues. CDR3 nucleotides: TGTGCCAGCAGCTCTAGCGGGATTGTTGATGAGCAGTTCTTC. Encoded protein: CASSSSGIVDEQFF.

The chain is built from TRBV11-3 and TRBJ2-1; possibly TRBD1 or TRBD2 for D (5 bases each). Germline V CDR1 and CDR2: SGHNT, YENEEA. CDR3 length equals 14 residues. The ends were cut back, 10 bases at V and 0 bases at J, with 13 bases in the middle. CDR3 residues: CATVGVSSYNEQFF. CDR3 nucleotide sequence: TGTGCCACCGTGGGGGTGAGCTCCTACAATGAGCAGTTCTTC.